This TCR beta chain appears in the sequencing data of a study of regulatory T cells in long-lasting Graves disease. General observations from the study: Gene preferences differed: TRBV28, TRBJ1-2, TRBJ2-5 in persistent cases. Among persistent patients, a larger number of public clonotypes were shared (approximately 3,000) than among newly diagnosed patients (under 1,000).

A remark on this clonotype: What it recognizes is unknown.

CDR1 is LNHDA and CDR2 is SQIVND in the germline V gene (reference sequence). J gave up 6 bases and V 4 bases, and 3 bases lay outside the gene matches. CDR3 length equals 12 residues. Arm-PCR of CDR3 regions and iRepertoire HTBI primers were the basis on which TCR beta libraries were built. One entry per CDR3 protein results from TCRdb running MiXCR on the multiplex PCR reads. This sample has more than 350,000 distinct CDR3 sequences; 21% occur once, and the top ten carry more than 13%. Time point reported: persistent/refractory GD, antithyroid drugs over 5 years with positive TRAb. Construction of the TCR library relied on RNA isolated from PBMCs.

This specimen was peripheral blood mononuclear cells (PBMCs), taken when the disease was refractory, from a patient treated with antithyroid drugs. The J gene is TRBJ2-7, the V gene TRBV19; 7 bases match TRBD1. The receptor comes from a female donor with Graves disease. CDR3 DNA: TGTGCCAGTAGTACCGGGACAGCCGAGCAGTACTTC. Translation gives CASSTGTAEQYF.